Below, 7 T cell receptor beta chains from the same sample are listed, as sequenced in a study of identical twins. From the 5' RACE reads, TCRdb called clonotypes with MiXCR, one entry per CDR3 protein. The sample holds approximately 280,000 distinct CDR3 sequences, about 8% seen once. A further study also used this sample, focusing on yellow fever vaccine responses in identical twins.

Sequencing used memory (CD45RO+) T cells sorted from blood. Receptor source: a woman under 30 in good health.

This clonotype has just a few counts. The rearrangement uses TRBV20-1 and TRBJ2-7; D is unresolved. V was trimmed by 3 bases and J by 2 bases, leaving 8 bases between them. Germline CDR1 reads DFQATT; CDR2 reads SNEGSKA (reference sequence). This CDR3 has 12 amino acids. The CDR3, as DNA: TGCAGTGCTAGCGGGTTAGCCTACGAGCAGTACTTC. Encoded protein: CSASGLAYEQYF.

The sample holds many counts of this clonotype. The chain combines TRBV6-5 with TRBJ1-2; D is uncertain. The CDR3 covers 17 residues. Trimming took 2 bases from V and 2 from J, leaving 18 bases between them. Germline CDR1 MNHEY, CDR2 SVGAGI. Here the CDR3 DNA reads TGTGCCAGCAGTTACCGGTCAGAACGCAACGCGAACTATGGCTACACCTTC. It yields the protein CASSYRSERNANYGYTF.

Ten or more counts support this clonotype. The CDR3 reads CASSPISGLSYNEQFF. CDR3 nucleotides: TGTGCCAGCAGTCCGATTAGCGGTCTCTCCTACAATGAGCAGTTCTTC. The chain combines TRBV12-3 or TRBV12-4 with TRBJ2-1; a possible D gene is TRBD2 (6 bases). This CDR3 is built from 16 residues. The V gene lost 5 bases and the J gene lost 0 bases, with 14 bases spanning the gap.

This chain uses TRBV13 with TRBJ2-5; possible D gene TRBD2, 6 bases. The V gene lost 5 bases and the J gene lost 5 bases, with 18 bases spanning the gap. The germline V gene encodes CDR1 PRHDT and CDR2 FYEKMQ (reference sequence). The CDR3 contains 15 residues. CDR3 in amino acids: CASSPAHGGRETQYF. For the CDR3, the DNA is TGTGCCAGCAGCCCTGCCCACGGGGGAAGGGAGACCCAGTACTTC.

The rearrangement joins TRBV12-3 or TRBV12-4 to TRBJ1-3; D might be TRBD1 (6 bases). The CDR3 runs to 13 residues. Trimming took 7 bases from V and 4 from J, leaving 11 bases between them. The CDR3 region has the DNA TGTGCCAGCACCCTACAGGGAGGAAACACCATATATTTT. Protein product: CASTLQGGNTIYF.

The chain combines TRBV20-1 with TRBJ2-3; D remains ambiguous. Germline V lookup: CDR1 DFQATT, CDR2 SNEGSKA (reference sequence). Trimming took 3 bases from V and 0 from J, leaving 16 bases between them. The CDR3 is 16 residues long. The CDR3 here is CSASPPTASSTDTQYF. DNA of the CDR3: TGCAGTGCTAGCCCCCCGACTGCCTCTAGCACAGATACGCAGTATTTT.

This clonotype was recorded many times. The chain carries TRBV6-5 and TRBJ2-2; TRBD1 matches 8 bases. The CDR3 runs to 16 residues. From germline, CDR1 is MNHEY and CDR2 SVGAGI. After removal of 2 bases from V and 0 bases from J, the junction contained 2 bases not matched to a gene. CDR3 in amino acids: CASSYGTGTNTGELFF. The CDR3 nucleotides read TGTGCCAGCAGTTACGGGACAGGAACGAACACCGGGGAGCTGTTTTTT.